The 27 T cell receptor beta chains below come from one sample, sequenced in a study of beta chain features in type 1 diabetes. Expressed TCRB transcripts got sequenced, as all isolated RNA was reverse transcribed. Assay used: immunoSEQ multiplex PCR; TCRdb lists only in-frame clones, some missing. The data hold about 180,000 clones, with around 7.9% observed a single time. For these TCRs, the target antigens are not known. The study's findings and limits: Among all four CD4+ subsets, Type 1 diabetes patients had TCRB CDR3s that were moderately but significantly shorter.

The specimen was central memory CD4+ T cells from blood. The receptors were gathered from a man aged 18 to 30 with type 1 diabetes.

This rearrangement joins TRBV10-3 to TRBJ2-7; 12 bases match TRBD2. V dropped 10 bases and J dropped 4; count of bases not matched to a gene: 17. The CDR3 consists of 17 residues. Germline-derived CDR1 and CDR2 are ENHRY and SYGVKD. CDR3 protein: CATRQGQASGRAYEQYF. The CDR3 DNA follows: TGTGCCACCCGCCAGGGACAGGCTAGCGGGAGGGCTTACGAGCAGTACTTC.

This clone appeared a few times. The chain is built from TRBV7-2 and TRBJ1-2; the D gene is possibly TRBD1 (6 bases). The V and J ends lost 4 bases and 4 bases respectively, with 10 bases between them. CDR1 is SGHTA and CDR2 is FQGNSA in the germline V gene. The CDR3 length is 13 residues. The CDR3 region has the DNA TGTGCCAGCAGCTCGGACAGCCTCTATGGCTACACCTTC. Its translation: CASSSDSLYGYTF.

The chain links TRBV11-3 to TRBJ2-1; TRBD2 matches 9 bases. CDR3 length equals 17 residues. The V gene's germline CDR1 is SGHNT and CDR2 YENEEA. V lost 5 bases and J lost 4; bases outside the gene matches: 12. CDR3 DNA: TGTGCCAGCAGCCCCGGGGTAGCGGGAGAAGAATACAATGAGCAGTTCTTC. Its protein product is CASSPGVAGEEYNEQFF. Full variable domain (missing parts from reference TRBV11-3 and TRBJ2-1): EAGVVQSPRYKIIEKKQPVAFWCNPISGHNTLYWYLQNLGQGPELLIRYENEEAVDDSQLPKDRFSAERLKGVDSTLKIQPAELGDSAVYLCASSPGVAGEEYNEQFFGPGTRLTVL.

This clone was seen a few times. The chain couples TRBV28 to TRBJ2-2, with 9 bases aligning to TRBD2. Per the germline V gene, CDR1 is MDHEN and CDR2 is SYDVKM. V lost 8 bases and J lost 5; bases outside the gene matches: 15. The CDR3 covers 17 residues. The DNA for the CDR3 is TGTGCCAGCGAGTCCCCCGCGGGACTAGCACGTACCGGGGAGCTGTTTTTT. It specifies CASESPAGLARTGELFF. Complete variable domain (other parts from reference TRBV28 and TRBJ2-2): DVKVTQSSRYLVKRTGEKVFLECVQDMDHENMFWYRQDPGLGLRLIYFSYDVKMKEKGDIPEGYSVSREKKERFSLILESASTNQTSMYLCASESPAGLARTGELFFGEGSRLTVL.

The V and J genes are TRBV2 and TRBJ2-7; D unresolved. Trimming cost V 6 bases and J 2 bases, with 5 bases left between them. CDR1 is SNHLY and CDR2 is FYNNEI in the germline V gene. The CDR3 is made up of 11 amino acids. The CDR3 region is CASRATYEQYF. In nucleotides, the CDR3 is TGTGCCAGCAGGGCCACCTACGAGCAGTACTTC.

This clone turned up a few times. The rearrangement uses TRBV27 and TRBJ2-3; possible D gene TRBD1, 5 bases. Germline V gene lookup returns CDR1 MNHEY and CDR2 SMNVEV (reference sequence). This CDR3 comprises 15 residues. V lost 1 base and J lost 4, with 12 bases in between. CDR3 bases: TGTGCCAGCAGTTTATTTTCCCAGGGTGCAGATACGCAGTATTTT. This encodes CASSLFSQGADTQYF.

The V call is TRBV30, the J call TRBJ2-2; tentative D call: TRBD1 (6 bases). The V end was cut by 4 bases, the J end by 3 bases, with 12 bases between. The CDR3 sequence is 14 residues long. Per germline, CDR1 GTSNPN and CDR2 SVGIG (reference sequence). In DNA, the CDR3 is TGTGCCTGGACTCGGGGACACTACACCGGGGAGCTGTTTTTT. This gives the protein CAWTRGHYTGELFF.

In its sample, this clone was seen a few times. The chain is built from TRBV5-4 and TRBJ1-4, with 10 bases identical to TRBD1. Germline V gene sequence: CDR1 SGHNT, CDR2 YYREEE (reference sequence). This CDR3 spans 16 amino acids. J gave up 7 bases and V 0 bases, and 6 bases lay outside the gene matches. CDR3 nucleotide sequence: TGTGCCAGCAGCTTGGGCCAGACAGGGGGCGGTGAAAAACTGTTTTTT. Its translation is CASSLGQTGGGEKLFF. Together with reference TRBV5-4 and TRBJ1-4, the CDR3 gives the full variable domain: ETGVTQSPTHLIKTRGQQVTLRCSSQSGHNTVSWYQQALGQGPQFIFQYYREEENGRGNFPPRFSGLQFPNYSSELNVNALELDDSALYLCASSLGQTGGGEKLFFGSGTQLSVL.

The V and J genes are TRBV2 and TRBJ2-2; 7 nucleotides match TRBD1. There are 14 residues in the CDR3. Germline CDR1 is SNHLY and CDR2 is FYNNEI. J lost 3 bases, V lost 8 bases, and 6 bases had no gene match. The CDR3 bases are TGTGCCAGCGGTGGACAGGCTCACACCGGGGAGCTGTTTTTT. Protein product: CASGGQAHTGELFF.

This clone was seen repeatedly, ten times or more. This chain links TRBV15 with TRBJ2-4; 7 bases agree with TRBD1. With 0 bases clipped from V and 6 bases from J, the junction kept 8 bases outside the gene matches. Germline assignment: CDR1 LNHNV and CDR2 YYDKDF (reference sequence). The CDR3 has 16 amino acids. This chain's CDR3 is CATSREPLTGANIQYF. CDR3 DNA sequence: TGTGCCACCAGCAGAGAACCACTAACAGGGGCAAACATTCAGTACTTC.

This clone was recorded a few times. V is TRBV6-5 and J is TRBJ2-1; the D gene is possibly TRBD1 (6 bases). Looked up from germline, CDR1 is MNHEY and CDR2 is SVGAGI. Trimming shortened V by 0 bases and J by 5 bases, and 11 bases separated the two germline ends. The CDR3 is made up of 15 amino acids. The CDR3 loop reads CASSYSLTGNNEQFF. The CDR3 nucleotides read TGTGCCAGCAGTTACTCGCTAACAGGGAACAATGAGCAGTTCTTC.

This clone has more than one count but fewer than ten. The chain uses TRBV2 and TRBJ2-4, with D uncertain. In germline, CDR1 is SNHLY, CDR2 FYNNEI. This CDR3 has 14 amino acids. The V end was cut by 2 bases, the J end by 0 bases, with 5 bases between. The CDR3 DNA reads as TGTGCCAGCAGTGAATCGGTAGCCAAAAACATTCAGTACTTC. Translation gives CASSESVAKNIQYF.

The gene calls are TRBV15 and TRBJ1-5; a possible D gene is TRBD1 (6 bases). The length of the CDR3 is 13 residues. The germline CDR1 and CDR2 sequences are LNHNV and YYDKDF (reference sequence). Trimming removed 7 bases from V and 7 bases from J, with 14 bases in between. The CDR3, as DNA: TGTGCCACCACCCAGGGAGGGGGACAGCCCCAGCATTTT. Residues: CATTQGGGQPQHF.

As DNA, the CDR3 is TGTGCCAGCAGCTCCACTATCCGGGACAGGGAGTTTGGGGGTCAGTATTTT. Its translation is CASSSTIRDREFGGQYF. This sequence joins TRBV7-9 and TRBJ2-3, with TRBD1 matching over 9 bases. This CDR3 region has 17 residues. The germline V gene encodes CDR1 SEHNR and CDR2 FQNEAQ (reference sequence). V was pared by 4 bases and J by 12 bases, with 20 bases of the junction left unmatched.

This clone turned up a few times. The chain recombines TRBV9 with TRBJ1-6, with D possibly TRBD1 on 5 matching bases. In germline, CDR1 is SGDLS, CDR2 YYNGEE. The CDR3 spans 14 residues. V was pared by 3 bases and J by 10 bases, with 14 bases between. The CDR3 is CASSAMGGRSPLHF. CDR3 bases: TGTGCCAGCAGCGCGATGGGGGGTCGATCACCCCTCCACTTT.

This clone was detected a few times. CDR3 nucleotides: TGTGCCAGCAGCTTACCCACAGGGACAGATACGCAGTATTTT. This translates into CASSLPTGTDTQYF. The chain joins TRBV7-9 to TRBJ2-3, with D possibly matching TRBD1 (6 bases). CDR1 SEHNR and CDR2 FQNEAQ come from the germline V gene (reference sequence). V gave up 2 bases and J gave up 3 bases, with 9 bases separating them. This CDR3 has 14 amino acids.

The chain employs TRBV18 and TRBJ1-1, with 9 bases identical to TRBD1. The CDR3 is 16 residues long. With 4 bases clipped from V and 5 bases from J, the junction kept 11 bases outside the gene matches. Germline CDR1 and CDR2: KGHSH and LQKENI. CDR3 in amino acids: CASSLRGTGMDTEAFF. As DNA, the CDR3 is TGTGCCAGCTCACTTAGGGGGACAGGGATGGATACTGAAGCTTTCTTT.

This rearrangement joins TRBV7-8 to TRBJ2-1; D is perhaps TRBD2 (5 bases). V lost 5 bases and J 9 bases, leaving 14 bases between the germline ends. Germline values: CDR1 SGHVS, CDR2 FQNEAQ. This CDR3 contains 13 residues. CDR3 DNA: TGTGCCAGCAGCCGAATGACGGCGGGTGAGCAGTTCTTC. Protein sequence: CASSRMTAGEQFF.

This clone was detected only a few times. The chain couples TRBV20-1 to TRBJ1-1; maybe TRBD1 (6 bases). The ends were cut back, 5 bases at V and 7 bases at J, with 11 bases in the middle. The germline CDR1 and CDR2 sequences are DFQATT and SNEGSKA (reference sequence). The CDR3 has 11 amino acids. Here the CDR3 DNA reads TGCAGTGCTGGCGGACAGATTGAAGCTTTCTTT. It yields the protein CSAGGQIEAFF.

This chain uses TRBV9 with TRBJ2-7, with a weak D call TRBD2 (6 bases). Trimming removed 0 bases at V and 2 bases at J, with 12 bases between. This CDR3 has 15 residues. The germline CDR1 and CDR2 sequences are SGDLS and YYNGEE. The CDR3: CASSVAPTSTYEQYF. The CDR3 DNA reads as TGTGCCAGCAGCGTAGCCCCGACTAGTACCTACGAGCAGTACTTC.

The chain recombines TRBV5-4 with TRBJ2-1; 10 nucleotides agree with TRBD2. The CDR3 loop spans 16 amino acids. Germline V gives CDR1 SGHNT, CDR2 YYREEE (reference sequence). V lost 3 bases and J lost 9; bases outside the gene matches: 12. CDR3 in DNA: TGTGCCAGCAGCTCGGGTGGGCTAGCGGGAGTTACTGAGCAGTTCTTC. As protein: CASSSGGLAGVTEQFF.

This clone was seen ten or more times. V gene TRBV15 combines with J gene TRBJ2-3; TRBD1 aligns across 7 bases. V shed 0 bases, J shed 3 bases, and the junction held 6 bases outside the gene matches. CDR3 length: 16 residues. Germline CDR1 and CDR2: LNHNV and YYDKDF (reference sequence). DNA for the CDR3: TGTGCCACCAGCAGAGATGTGGGACAGAGAACAGATACGCAGTATTTT. This sequence encodes CATSRDVGQRTDTQYF. Full variable domain (outside the CDR3, taken from reference TRBV15 and TRBJ2-3): DAMVIQNPRYQVTQFGKPVTLSCSQTLNHNVMYWYQQKSSQAPKLLFHYYDKDFNNEADTPDNFQSRRPNTSFCFLDIRSPGLGDTAMYLCATSRDVGQRTDTQYFGPGTRLTVL.

This clone has a count of ten or more. The chain has TRBV29-1 and TRBJ2-7; D might be TRBD2 (6 bases). The germline gives CDR1 SQVTM, CDR2 ANQGSEA. This CDR3 is built from 12 residues. V lost 5 bases and J 5 bases, leaving 13 bases between the germline ends. DNA of the CDR3: TGCAGCGTTCGGCAGGGAGGCAACGAGCAGTACTTC. As protein: CSVRQGGNEQYF.

This clone was counted a few times. The genes are TRBV4-3 and TRBJ2-6; D is unclear. V was clipped by 3 bases and J by 3 bases, with 12 bases between them. CDR3 size: 16 residues. Germline CDR1 and CDR2: LGHNA and YSLEER. This CDR3 reads CASSQALGRGANVLTF. CDR3 nucleotides: TGCGCCAGCAGCCAGGCCCTAGGCCGTGGGGCCAACGTCCTGACTTTC.

This chain links TRBV4-2 with TRBJ2-1; 7 nucleotides align to TRBD2. Unmatched junction bases numbered 17, after V lost 0 bases and J lost 12 bases. CDR1 LGHNA and CDR2 YNFKEQ come from the germline V gene. This CDR3 is built from 17 residues. CDR3 nucleotide sequence: TGTGCCAGCAGCCAAGAGACCCCCCCCGGGGGGAGTGGGGGGCAGTTCTTC. Translated: CASSQETPPGGSGGQFF.

This clone showed up just a few times. The gene calls are TRBV19 and TRBJ1-1, with TRBD1 identical over 8 bases. This CDR3 has 12 amino acids. J gave up 5 bases and V 6 bases, and 2 bases lay outside the gene matches. Germline CDR1 and CDR2: LNHDA and SQIVND (reference sequence). The CDR3 DNA is TGTGCCAGTAGAAACAGGGGGACTGAAGCTTTCTTT. Its translation: CASRNRGTEAFF.

J is TRBJ2-7 and V is TRBV28; 11 nucleotides align to TRBD1. Looked up from germline, CDR1 is MDHEN and CDR2 is SYDVKM. Germline trimming cut 3 bases from V and 6 bases from J; bases unmatched to any gene: 4. This CDR3 region has 14 residues. CDR3 DNA: TGTGCCAGCAGTTTCCGGGACAGGGGGGGCGAGCAGTACTTC. As protein: CASSFRDRGGEQYF.